A single sample is the source of the 12 T cell receptor beta chains below, sequenced in a study of cytomegalovirus exposure and HLA in healthy donors (TCRdb year 2017). The library was made by the immunoSEQ multiplex PCR assay. The multiplex PCR relied on a mix of 60 forward primers for TCR Vbeta segments and 13 reverse primers for TCR Jbeta segments. TCRdb carries this immuneACCESS record with in-frame sequences only. Its versions omit some clonotypes, under half of them owing to an unresolved V gene in the studies checked, with the rest unexplained. In this sample the table shows 150,000 to 200,000 clones, just over 70% of which occur a single time. Of the sample, around 4.6% is held by the ten largest clones. Sequenced sample: PBMCs. The receptors derive from a man younger than 30 in good health and CMV-seropositive.

The V gene is TRBV28, the J gene TRBJ1-2; 9 nucleotides align to TRBD1. The CDR3 loop spans 17 amino acids. With 10 bases clipped from V and 2 bases from J, the junction kept 17 bases outside the gene matches. Germline V CDR1 and CDR2: MDHEN, SYDVKM. This chain's CDR3 is CATPGTGTGIGNYGYTF. CDR3 nucleotide sequence: TGTGCCACACCGGGGACCGGGACAGGGATCGGAAACTATGGCTACACCTTC.

This sequence joins TRBV28 and TRBJ2-7; 10 nucleotides agree with TRBD1. Losses at the gene ends were 4 bases for V and 2 bases for J; bases not matched to a gene: 5. The CDR3 is made up of 15 amino acids. Germline CDR1 reads MDHEN; CDR2 reads SYDVKM. The chain's CDR3 is CASSSFGTGAYEQYV. DNA of the CDR3: TGTGCCAGCAGTTCCTTTGGGACAGGGGCCTACGAGCAGTACGTC.

This chain links TRBV6-1 with TRBJ2-7; D possibly corresponds to TRBD1 (5 bases). The CDR3 totals 13 residues. Trimming left V 1 base short and J 2 bases short, with 6 bases between. Germline V gives CDR1 MNHNS, CDR2 SASEGT. The CDR3 region is CASSEGQPYEQYV. The CDR3 region has the DNA TGTGCCAGCAGTGAAGGACAGCCCTACGAGCAGTACGTC.

The chain recombines TRBV5-1 with TRBJ1-4; the match to TRBD1 covers 10 bases. Germline V gives CDR1 SGHRS, CDR2 YFSETQ. J lost 7 bases, V lost 0 bases, and 0 bases had no gene match. The CDR3 contains 14 residues. The CDR3 DNA sequence: TGCGCCAGCAGCTTGGGACAGGGGGCTGAAAAACTGTTTTTT. It encodes CASSLGQGAEKLFF.

In the case of this clone: Since no conserved phenylalanine or tryptophan closes the CDR3, a read error is the likely cause. This chain connects TRBV6-1 to TRBJ1-5; tentative D call: TRBD1 (5 bases). The CDR3 spans 14 residues. Trimming removed 6 bases from V and 5 bases from J, with 14 bases in between. Germline V gene sequence: CDR1 MNHNS, CDR2 SASEGT. The CDR3 DNA follows: TGTGCCAGCAGCGCCGACAGTACCTATCAGCCCCAGCATTCT. The encoded protein is CASSADSTYQPQHS.

The table lists this clone with a count of one. The rearrangement joins TRBV7-2 to TRBJ2-1; 15 bases map to TRBD2. The ends lost 5 bases at V and 8 bases at J; junction bases unmatched: 7. CDR3 length equals 16 residues. CDR1 is SGHTA and CDR2 is FQGNSA in the germline V gene. The CDR3 DNA follows: TGTGCCAGCAGCCTGAGGACTAGCGGGAGGGCCTATGAGCAGTTCTTC. Translating it yields CASSLRTSGRAYEQFF. Using reference TRBV7-2 and TRBJ2-1 for the parts outside the CDR3, the full variable domain is GAGVSQSPSNKVTEKGKDVELRCDPISGHTALYWYRQSLGQGLEFLIYFQGNSAPDKSGLPSDRFSAERTGGSVSTLTIQRTQQEDSAVYLCASSLRTSGRAYEQFFGPGTRLTVL.

This rearrangement joins TRBV25-1 to TRBJ1-1; D gene unclear. The CDR3 loop spans 12 amino acids. Germline V gives CDR1 MGHDK, CDR2 SYGVNS. Trimming took off 6 bases at V and 0 bases at J, with 5 bases between the two ends. CDR3 residues: CASRWLNTEAFF. Written as DNA, the CDR3 is TGTGCCAGCAGATGGCTGAACACTGAAGCTTTCTTT.

In DNA, the CDR3 is TGCGCCAGCCTCACCCACGGCATGGGGGGAAATAGCAATCAGCCCCAGCATTTT. Translating gives CASLTHGMGGNSNQPQHF. The chain is built from TRBV5-1 and TRBJ1-5; weak D call: TRBD1 (5 bases). Germline V gene sequence: CDR1 SGHRS, CDR2 YFSETQ. V was cut by 7 bases and J by 0 bases, with 23 bases left in between. The CDR3 is 18 amino acids.

The chain links TRBV27 to TRBJ1-5; D gene ambiguous. Looked up from germline, CDR1 is MNHEY and CDR2 is SMNVEV (reference sequence). V dropped 3 bases and J dropped 0 bases, with 15 bases sitting between them. The CDR3 loop spans 17 amino acids. CDR3 nucleotide sequence: TGTGCCAGCAGTTTGTTCACTCCGAATTATAGCAATCAGCCCCAGCATTTT. This codes for CASSLFTPNYSNQPQHF.

This clone was observed a handful of times. The chain couples TRBV4-2 to TRBJ1-1; a weak D match, TRBD1 (6 bases). The CDR3 covers 13 residues. In germline, CDR1 is LGHNA, CDR2 YNFKEQ. The germline V and J ends were trimmed by 0 bases and 12 bases, with 14 bases remaining between them. This CDR3 reads CASSQDFGGMTFF. The CDR3 DNA reads as TGTGCCAGCAGCCAAGATTTTGGGGGCATGACTTTCTTT.

This clone has only a few counts. The chain employs TRBV18 and TRBJ1-6, with TRBD1 identical over 12 bases. The CDR3 is 16 residues long. The germline V gene has CDR1 KGHSH and CDR2 LQKENI. V was pared by 3 bases and J by 8 bases, with 5 bases of the junction left unmatched. The chain's CDR3 is CASSPGTGGRDSPLHF. The CDR3 nucleotides read TGTGCCAGCTCACCCGGGACAGGGGGCAGGGATTCACCCCTCCACTTT.

The J gene is TRBJ2-5, the V gene TRBV30, with 14 bases lining up with TRBD2. Trimming cost V 2 bases and J 4 bases; bases outside gene matches: 9. The CDR3 sequence is 17 residues long. Germline CDR1 reads GTSNPN; CDR2 reads SVGIG (reference sequence). CDR3 DNA sequence: TGTGCCTGGAGTCTTCCCTCGACTAGCGGGAGGGGAGAGACCCAGTACTTC. Protein: CAWSLPSTSGRGETQYF.